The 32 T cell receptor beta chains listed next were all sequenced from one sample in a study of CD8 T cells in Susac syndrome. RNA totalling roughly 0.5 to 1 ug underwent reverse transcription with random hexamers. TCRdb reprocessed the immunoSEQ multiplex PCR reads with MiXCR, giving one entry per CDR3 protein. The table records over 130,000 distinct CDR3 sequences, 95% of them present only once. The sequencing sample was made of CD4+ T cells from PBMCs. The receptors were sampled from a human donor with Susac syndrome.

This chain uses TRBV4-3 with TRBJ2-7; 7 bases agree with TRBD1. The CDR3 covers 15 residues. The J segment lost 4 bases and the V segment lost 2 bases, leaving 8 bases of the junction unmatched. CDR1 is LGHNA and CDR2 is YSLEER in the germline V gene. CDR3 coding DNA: TGCGCCAGCAGCCAACTCTCTACAGGGGAGTACGAGCAGTACTTC. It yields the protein CASSQLSTGEYEQYF.

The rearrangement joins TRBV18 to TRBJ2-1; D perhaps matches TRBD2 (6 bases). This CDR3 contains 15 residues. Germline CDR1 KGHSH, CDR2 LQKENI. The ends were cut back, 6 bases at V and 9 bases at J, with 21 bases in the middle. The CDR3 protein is CASSPSGLGRGEQFF. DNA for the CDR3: TGTGCCAGCTCCCCGAGCGGGCTGGGTCGGGGTGAGCAGTTCTTC.

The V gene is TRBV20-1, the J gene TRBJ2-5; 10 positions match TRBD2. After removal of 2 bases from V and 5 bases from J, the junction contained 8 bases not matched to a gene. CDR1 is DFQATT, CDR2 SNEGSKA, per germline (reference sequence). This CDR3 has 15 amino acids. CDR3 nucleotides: TGCAGTGCTAGAAATGCCCAGCGGGGGGGCGAGACCCAGTACTTC. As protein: CSARNAQRGGETQYF.

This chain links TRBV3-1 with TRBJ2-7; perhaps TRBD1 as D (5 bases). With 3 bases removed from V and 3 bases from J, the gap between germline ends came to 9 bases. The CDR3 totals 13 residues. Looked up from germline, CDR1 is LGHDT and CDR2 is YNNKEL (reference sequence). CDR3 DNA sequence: TGTGCCAGCAGCCATGGACACCGCTACGAGCAGTACTTC. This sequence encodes CASSHGHRYEQYF.

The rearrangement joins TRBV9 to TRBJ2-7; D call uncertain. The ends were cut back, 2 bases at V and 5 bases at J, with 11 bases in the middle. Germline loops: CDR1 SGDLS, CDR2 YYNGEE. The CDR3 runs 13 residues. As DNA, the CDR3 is TGTGCCAGCAGCGTCAATCTGTTGAACGAGCAGTACTTC. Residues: CASSVNLLNEQYF.

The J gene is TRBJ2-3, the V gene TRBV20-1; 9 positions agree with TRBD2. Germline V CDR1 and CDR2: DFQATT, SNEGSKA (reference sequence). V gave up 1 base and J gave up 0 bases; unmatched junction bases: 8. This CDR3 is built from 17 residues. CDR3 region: CSARVLFGTSSTDTQYF. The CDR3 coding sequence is TGCAGTGCTAGAGTGTTGTTCGGGACTAGCAGCACAGATACGCAGTATTTT.

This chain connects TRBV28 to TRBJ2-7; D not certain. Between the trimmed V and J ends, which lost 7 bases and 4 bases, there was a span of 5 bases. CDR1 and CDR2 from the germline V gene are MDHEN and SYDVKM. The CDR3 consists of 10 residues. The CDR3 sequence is CASKGYEQYF. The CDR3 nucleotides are TGTGCCAGCAAGGGTTACGAGCAGTACTTC.

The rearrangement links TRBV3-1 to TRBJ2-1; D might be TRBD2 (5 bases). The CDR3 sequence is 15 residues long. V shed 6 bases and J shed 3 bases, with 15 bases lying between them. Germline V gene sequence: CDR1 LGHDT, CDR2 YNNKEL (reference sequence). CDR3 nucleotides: TGTGCCAGCAGTCCTATGTCGGGATTCTACAATGAGCAGTTCTTC. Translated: CASSPMSGFYNEQFF.

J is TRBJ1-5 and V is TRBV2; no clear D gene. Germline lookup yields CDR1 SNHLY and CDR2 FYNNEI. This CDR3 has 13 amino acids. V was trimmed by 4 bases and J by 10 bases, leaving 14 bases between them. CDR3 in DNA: TGTGCCAGCAGTGCCCGGACGAGGTTTCCCCAGCATTTT. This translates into CASSARTRFPQHF.

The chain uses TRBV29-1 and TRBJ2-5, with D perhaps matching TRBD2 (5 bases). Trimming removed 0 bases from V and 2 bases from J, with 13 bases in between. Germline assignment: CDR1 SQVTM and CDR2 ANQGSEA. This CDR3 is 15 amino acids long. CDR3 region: CSVEDQKREQETQYF. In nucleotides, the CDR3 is TGCAGCGTTGAAGATCAGAAGAGGGAACAAGAGACCCAGTACTTC.

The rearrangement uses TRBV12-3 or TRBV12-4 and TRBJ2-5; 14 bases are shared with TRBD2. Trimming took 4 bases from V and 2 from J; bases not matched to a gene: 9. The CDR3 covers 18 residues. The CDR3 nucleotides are TGTGCCAGCAGTTCCCGGGGGACTAGCGGGAGTTGGCAAGAGACCCAGTACTTC. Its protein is CASSSRGTSGSWQETQYF.

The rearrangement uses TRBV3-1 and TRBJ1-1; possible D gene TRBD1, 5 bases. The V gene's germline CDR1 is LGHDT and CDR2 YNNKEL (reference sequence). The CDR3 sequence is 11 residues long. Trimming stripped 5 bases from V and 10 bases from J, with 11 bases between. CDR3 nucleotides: TGTGCCAGCAGCTACGGGGGTTCAGCTTTCTTT. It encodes CASSYGGSAFF.

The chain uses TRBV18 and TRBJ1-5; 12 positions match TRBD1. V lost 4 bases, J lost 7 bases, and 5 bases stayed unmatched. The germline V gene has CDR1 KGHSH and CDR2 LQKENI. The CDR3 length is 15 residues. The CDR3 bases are TGTGCCAGCTCACGGGACAGGGGGCACGGCCAGCCCCAGCATTTT. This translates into CASSRDRGHGQPQHF.

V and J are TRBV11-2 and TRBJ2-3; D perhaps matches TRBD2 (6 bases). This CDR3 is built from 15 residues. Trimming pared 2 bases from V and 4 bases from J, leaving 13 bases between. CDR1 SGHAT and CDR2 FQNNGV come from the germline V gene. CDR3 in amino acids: CASSLTAGSADTQYF. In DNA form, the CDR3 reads TGTGCCAGCAGCTTAACGGCGGGATCAGCAGATACGCAGTATTTT. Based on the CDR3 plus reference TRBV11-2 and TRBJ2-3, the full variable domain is EAGVAQSPRYKIIEKRQSVAFWCNPISGHATLYWYQQILGQGPKLLIQFQNNGVVDDSQLPKDRFSAERLKGVDSTLKIQPAKLEDSAVYLCASSLTAGSADTQYFGPGTRLTVL.

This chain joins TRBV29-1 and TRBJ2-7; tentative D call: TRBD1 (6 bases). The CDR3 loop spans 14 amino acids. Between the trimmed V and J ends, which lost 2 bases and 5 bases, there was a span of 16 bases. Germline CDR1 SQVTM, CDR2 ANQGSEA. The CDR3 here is CSVEFDRSLNEQYF. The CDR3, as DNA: TGCAGCGTTGAATTCGACAGGTCCCTTAACGAGCAGTACTTC.

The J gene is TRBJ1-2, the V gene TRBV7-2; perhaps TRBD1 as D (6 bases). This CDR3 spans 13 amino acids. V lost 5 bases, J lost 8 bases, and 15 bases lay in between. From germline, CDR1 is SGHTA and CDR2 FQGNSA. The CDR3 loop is CASSEDRYWGYTF. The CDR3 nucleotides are TGTGCCAGCAGCGAGGACAGATATTGGGGCTACACCTTC.

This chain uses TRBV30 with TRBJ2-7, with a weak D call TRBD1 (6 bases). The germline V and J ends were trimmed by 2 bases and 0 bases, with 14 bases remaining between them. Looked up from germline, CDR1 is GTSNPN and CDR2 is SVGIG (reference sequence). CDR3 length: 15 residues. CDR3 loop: CAWSTGKISSYEQYF. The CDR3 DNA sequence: TGTGCCTGGAGTACAGGGAAAATAAGCTCCTACGAGCAGTACTTC. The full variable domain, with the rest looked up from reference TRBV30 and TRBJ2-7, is SQTIHQWPATLVQPVGSPLSLECTVEGTSNPNLYWYRQAAGRGLQLLFYSVGIGQISSEVPQNLSASRPQDRQFILSSKKLLLSDSGFYLCAWSTGKISSYEQYFGPGTRLTVT.

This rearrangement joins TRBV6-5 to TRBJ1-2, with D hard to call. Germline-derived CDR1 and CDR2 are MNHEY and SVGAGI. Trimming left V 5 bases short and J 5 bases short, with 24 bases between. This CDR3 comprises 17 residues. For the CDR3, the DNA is TGTGCCAGCAGTACTGCACTTATGCCTACATACTCATATGGCTACACCTTC. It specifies CASSTALMPTYSYGYTF.

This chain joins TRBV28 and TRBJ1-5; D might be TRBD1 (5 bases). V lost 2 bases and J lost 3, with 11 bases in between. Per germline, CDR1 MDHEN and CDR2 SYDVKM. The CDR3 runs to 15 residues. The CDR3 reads CASSLPTVNNQPQHF. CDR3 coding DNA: TGTGCCAGCAGTTTACCGACAGTAAACAATCAGCCCCAGCATTTT. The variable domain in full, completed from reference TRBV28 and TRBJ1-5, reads DVKVTQSSRYLVKRTGEKVFLECVQDMDHENMFWYRQDPGLGLRLIYFSYDVKMKEKGDIPEGYSVSREKKERFSLILESASTNQTSMYLCASSLPTVNNQPQHFGDGTRLSIL.

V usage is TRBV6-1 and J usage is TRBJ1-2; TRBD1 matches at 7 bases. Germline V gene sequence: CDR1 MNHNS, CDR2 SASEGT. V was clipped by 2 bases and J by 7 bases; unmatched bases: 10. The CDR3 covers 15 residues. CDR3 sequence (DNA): TGTGCCAGCAGTGAATTCCTGACAGGGCCCGGTGGCTACACCTTC. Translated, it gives CASSEFLTGPGGYTF.

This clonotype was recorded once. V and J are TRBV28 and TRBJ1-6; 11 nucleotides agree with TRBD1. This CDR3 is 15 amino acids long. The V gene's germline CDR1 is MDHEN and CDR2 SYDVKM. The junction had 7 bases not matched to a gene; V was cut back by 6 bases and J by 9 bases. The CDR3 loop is CASSPGQGVTSPLHF. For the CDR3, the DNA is TGTGCCAGCAGCCCGGGACAGGGGGTTACTTCACCCCTCCACTTT.

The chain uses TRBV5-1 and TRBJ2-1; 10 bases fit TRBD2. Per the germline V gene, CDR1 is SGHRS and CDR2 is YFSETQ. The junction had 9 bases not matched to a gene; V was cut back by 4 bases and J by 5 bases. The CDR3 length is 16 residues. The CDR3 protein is CASSPRGLAVHNEQFF. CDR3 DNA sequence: TGCGCCAGCAGCCCGAGAGGACTAGCGGTCCACAATGAGCAGTTCTTC.

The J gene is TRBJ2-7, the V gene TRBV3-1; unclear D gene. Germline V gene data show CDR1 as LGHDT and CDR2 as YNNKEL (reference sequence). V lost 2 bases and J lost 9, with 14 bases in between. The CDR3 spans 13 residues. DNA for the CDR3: TGTGCCAGCAGCCAACAGTTACAGTGGGTGCAGTACTTC. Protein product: CASSQQLQWVQYF.

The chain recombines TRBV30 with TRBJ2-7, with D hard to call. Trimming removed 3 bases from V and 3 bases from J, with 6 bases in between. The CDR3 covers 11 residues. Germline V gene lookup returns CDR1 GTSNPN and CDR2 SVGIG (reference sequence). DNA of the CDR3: TGTGCCTGGAGATCGGGCTACGAGCAGTACTTC. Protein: CAWRSGYEQYF. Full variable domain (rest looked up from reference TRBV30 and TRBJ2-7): SQTIHQWPATLVQPVGSPLSLECTVEGTSNPNLYWYRQAAGRGLQLLFYSVGIGQISSEVPQNLSASRPQDRQFILSSKKLLLSDSGFYLCAWRSGYEQYFGPGTRLTVT.

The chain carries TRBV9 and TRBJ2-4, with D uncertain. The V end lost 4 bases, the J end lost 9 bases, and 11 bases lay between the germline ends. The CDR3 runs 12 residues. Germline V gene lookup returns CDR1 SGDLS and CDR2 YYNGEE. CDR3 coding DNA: TGTGCCAGCAGCTCGACGGGTGGCATTCAGTACTTC. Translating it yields CASSSTGGIQYF. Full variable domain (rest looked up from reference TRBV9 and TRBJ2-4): DSGVTQTPKHLITATGQRVTLRCSPRSGDLSVYWYQQSLDQGLQFLIQYYNGEERAKGNILERFSAQQFPDLHSELNLSSLELGDSALYFCASSSTGGIQYFGAGTRLSVL.

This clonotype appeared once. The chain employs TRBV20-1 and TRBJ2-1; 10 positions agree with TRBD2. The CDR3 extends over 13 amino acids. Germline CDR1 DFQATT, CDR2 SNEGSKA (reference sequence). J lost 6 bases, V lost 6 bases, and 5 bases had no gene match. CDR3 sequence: CSALGLAANEQFF. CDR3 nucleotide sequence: TGCAGTGCCCTCGGACTAGCGGCCAATGAGCAGTTCTTC.

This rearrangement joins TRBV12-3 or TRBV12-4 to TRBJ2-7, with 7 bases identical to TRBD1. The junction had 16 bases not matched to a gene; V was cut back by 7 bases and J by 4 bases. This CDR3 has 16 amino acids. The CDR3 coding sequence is TGTGCCAGCAAAGGAAGGCTCGGGACAGCACAATACGAGCAGTACTTC. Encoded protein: CASKGRLGTAQYEQYF.

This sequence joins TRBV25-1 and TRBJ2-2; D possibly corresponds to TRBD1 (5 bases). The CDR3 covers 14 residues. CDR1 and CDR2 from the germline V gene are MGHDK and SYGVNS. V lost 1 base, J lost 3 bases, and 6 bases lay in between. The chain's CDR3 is CASSESRDTGELFF. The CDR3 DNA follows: TGTGCCAGCAGTGAATCCAGGGACACCGGGGAGCTGTTTTTT. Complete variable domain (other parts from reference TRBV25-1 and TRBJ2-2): EADIYQTPRYLVIGTGKKITLECSQTMGHDKMYWYQQDPGMELHLIHYSYGVNSTEKGDLSSESTVSRIRTEHFPLTLESARPSHTSQYLCASSESRDTGELFFGEGSRLTVL.

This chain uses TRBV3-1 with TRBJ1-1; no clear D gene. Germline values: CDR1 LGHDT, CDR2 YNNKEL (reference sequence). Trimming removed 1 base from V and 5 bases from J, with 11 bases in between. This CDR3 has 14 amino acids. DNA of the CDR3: TGTGCCAGCAGCCAAGTAGCAGGTGGAACTGAAGCTTTCTTT. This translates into CASSQVAGGTEAFF.

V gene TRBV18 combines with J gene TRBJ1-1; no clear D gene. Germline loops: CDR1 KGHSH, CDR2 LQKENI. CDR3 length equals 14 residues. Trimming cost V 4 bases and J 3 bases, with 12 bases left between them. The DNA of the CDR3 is TGTGCCAGCTCACTTCCAATCGGGGACACTGAAGCTTTCTTT. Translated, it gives CASSLPIGDTEAFF.

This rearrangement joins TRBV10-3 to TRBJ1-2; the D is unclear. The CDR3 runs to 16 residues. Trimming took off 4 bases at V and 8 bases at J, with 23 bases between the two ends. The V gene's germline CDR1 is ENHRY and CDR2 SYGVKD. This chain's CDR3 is CAISGVERGLNAGYTF. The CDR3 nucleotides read TGTGCCATCAGTGGTGTCGAAAGAGGGCTGAACGCCGGCTACACCTTC.

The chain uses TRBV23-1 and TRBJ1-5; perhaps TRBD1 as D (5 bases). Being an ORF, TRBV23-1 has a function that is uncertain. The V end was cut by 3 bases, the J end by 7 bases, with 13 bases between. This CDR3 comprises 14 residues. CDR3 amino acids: CASSQGDSTQPQHF. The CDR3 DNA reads TGCGCCAGCAGTCAGGGCGACAGCACCCAGCCCCAGCATTTT.